These 8 T cell receptor beta chains share one sample of origin, sequenced in a study of graft-versus-host responses after intestinal transplantation. Intraepithelial lymphocytes and lamina propria lymphocytes were released through processing of graft tissue. The method was immunoSEQ multiplex PCR; TCRdb's version includes in-frame clones alone and lacks a portion of them. The sample records some 2,000 clones, approximately 87% being singletons. This sample comprised ileum tissue, obtained less than 70 days after transplant. These receptors all come from a human patient who received an intestinal transplant, so some T cells may come from the graft donor.

The chain combines TRBV20-1 with TRBJ2-7, with D perhaps TRBD2 (5 bases). Trimming took off 6 bases at V and 3 bases at J, with 9 bases between the two ends. The CDR3 runs 11 residues. Germline loops: CDR1 DFQATT, CDR2 SNEGSKA (reference sequence). The CDR3 nucleotides are TGCAGTGCGCGGGTGTACTACGAGCAGTACTTC. It encodes CSARVYYEQYF.

The chain recombines TRBV10-3 with TRBJ2-3, with D perhaps TRBD2 (5 bases). Germline values: CDR1 ENHRY, CDR2 SYGVKD. The V end was cut by 11 bases, the J end by 3 bases, with 21 bases between. CDR3 length: 15 residues. CDR3 sequence: CAARERRWGTDTQYF. Here the CDR3 DNA reads TGTGCCGCGAGGGAGCGGCGATGGGGTACAGATACGCAGTATTTT.

J is TRBJ1-2 and V is TRBV7-3; no definite D call. Between the trimmed V and J ends, which lost 6 bases and 3 bases, there was a span of 23 bases. This CDR3 contains 17 residues. In germline, CDR1 is SGHTA, CDR2 FQGTGA. The CDR3 spells CASSDPQFRSVDYGYTF. CDR3 DNA: TGTGCCAGCAGTGATCCACAGTTTCGGAGCGTCGACTATGGCTACACCTTC. Full variable domain (outside the CDR3, taken from reference TRBV7-3 and TRBJ1-2): GAGVSQTPSNKVTEKGKYVELRCDPISGHTALYWYRQSLGQGPEFLIYFQGTGAADDSGLPNDRFFAVRPEGSVSTLKIQRTERGDSAVYLCASSDPQFRSVDYGYTFGSGTRLTVV.

This clone is a singleton in its sample. This chain connects TRBV7-9 to TRBJ1-2; D remains unclear. Between the trimmed V and J ends, which lost 4 bases and 6 bases, there was a span of 15 bases. The length of the CDR3 is 14 residues. From germline, CDR1 is SEHNR and CDR2 FQNEAQ (reference sequence). CDR3 DNA sequence: TGTGCCAGCAGCTCGAGTGGGGAAACGAATGGCTACACCTTC. This codes for CASSSSGETNGYTF. The whole variable domain, remainder taken from reference TRBV7-9 and TRBJ1-2, is DTGVSQNPRHKITKRGQNVTFRCDPISEHNRLYWYRQTLGQGPEFLTYFQNEAQLEKSRLLSDRFSAERPKGSFSTLEIQRTEQGDSAMYLCASSSSGETNGYTFGSGTRLTVV.

For the CDR3, the DNA is TGTGCCAGCAGCGAAACAGGGGGCGCTAATGAAAAACTGTTTTTT. Protein: CASSETGGANEKLFF. This chain uses TRBV9 with TRBJ1-4; 9 bases agree with TRBD1. CDR3 length equals 15 residues. Germline CDR1 reads SGDLS; CDR2 reads YYNGEE. Trimming at V came to 3 bases and at J to 3 bases, leaving 3 bases not matched to a gene.

The J gene is TRBJ2-4, the V gene TRBV4-1; a possible D gene is TRBD1 (6 bases). Germline CDR1 is MGHRA and CDR2 is YSYEKL. This CDR3 spans 15 amino acids. Trimming cost V 2 bases and J 4 bases, with 12 bases left between them. CDR3 residues: CASSQPTGSKNIQYF. As DNA, the CDR3 is TGCGCCAGCAGCCAACCGACAGGATCGAAAAACATTCAGTACTTC.

The chain is built from TRBV30 and TRBJ2-7; tentative D call: TRBD2 (5 bases). Deletions cut 6 bases from V and 0 bases from J, with 15 bases between. CDR3 size: 14 residues. CDR1 is GTSNPN, CDR2 SVGIG, per germline (reference sequence). CDR3 sequence reads: CACTRGLSSYEQYF. The CDR3 DNA reads as TGTGCCTGTACCCGGGGTCTTAGCTCCTACGAGCAGTACTTC.

The chain uses TRBV29-1 and TRBJ2-1, with 8 bases lining up with TRBD2. Losses at the gene ends were 0 bases for V and 3 bases for J; bases not matched to a gene: 13. This CDR3 spans 18 amino acids. The V gene's germline CDR1 is SQVTM and CDR2 ANQGSEA. CDR3 loop: CSVEDPLSGTRSYNEQFF. The CDR3, as DNA: TGCAGCGTTGAAGATCCGCTCTCCGGGACTAGAAGCTACAATGAGCAGTTCTTC.